This is a list of T cell receptor beta chains from one sample in a study of CD8 T cells in Susac syndrome. TCRdb processed the immunoSEQ multiplex PCR reads anew with MiXCR; each CDR3 protein has one entry. The sample contains a few hundred thousand distinct CDR3 sequences, approximately 85% of which appear only once. The sample taken for sequencing was CD8+ T cells from PBMCs. The receptors come from a human donor with multiple sclerosis. The CDR3 runs from the conserved cysteine through the conserved F or W. The order of the fields is J gene, V gene, CDR3 protein.

TRBJ1-2 TRBV19 CASSIAGQGEDYGYTF
TRBJ1-2 TRBV7-9 CASSLVGERGYTF
TRBJ2-1 TRBV20-1 CSARDPASSYNEQFF
TRBJ2-1 TRBV29-1 CSAHVREPSSYNEQFF
TRBJ2-7 TRBV12-3/TRBV12-4 CASSFRHRGLLLLVQYF
TRBJ2-1 TRBV6-5 CASSYIAGSSYNEQFF
TRBJ1-5 TRBV4-2 CASSQPDSSNQPQHF
TRBJ1-1 TRBV4-2 CASSQDMTNTEAFF
TRBJ1-5 TRBV20-1 CSASPEGNQPQHF
TRBJ1-2 TRBV4-1 CASSQGVSGGPYGYTF
TRBJ2-7 TRBV13 CASSSAGTGRHEQYF
TRBJ1-5 TRBV19 CASSSVGDRDQPQHF
TRBJ1-2 TRBV7-9 CASSLADLGPNYGYTF
TRBJ2-7 TRBV30 CAWRGWIASLSSYEQYF
TRBJ1-1 TRBV7-2 CASSSHDRGRLMCAFF
TRBJ2-7 TRBV20-1 CSARGAREYEQYF
TRBJ1-1 TRBV27 CASSSGQGALGTEAFF
TRBJ2-3 TRBV7-2 CASSPIRHSTDTQYF
TRBJ2-7 TRBV2 CASSLLLGLDGYEQYF
TRBJ2-3 TRBV6-5 CASSYGQGTDTQYF
TRBJ2-1 TRBV4-1 CASSQGLAGATEQFF
TRBJ2-7 TRBV25-1 CASSEYWTSGRAEGYEQYF
TRBJ2-7 TRBV28 CASSLLAGGPREQYF
TRBJ1-5 TRBV15 CATSRTRDSNQPQHF
TRBJ2-1 TRBV28 CASSLTGTSEPSSYNEQFF
TRBJ2-7 TRBV20-1 CSASTGLLYEQYF